The entry that follows covers one T cell receptor (beta chain) sequence. The sample comes from a study of blood T cell repertoires in COVID-19. The table came from immunoSEQ multiplex PCR; TCRdb's copy has only in-frame clones and leaves some out. The sample shows 150,000 to 250,000 clones, roughly 79% of them seen only once. The sequence derives from a human donor with acute or convalescent COVID-19. The donor label of this sample is uncertain. The sequencing sample was made of peripheral blood.

CDR3 residues: CSVAFSGTEQFF. The CDR3 DNA reads TGCAGCGTCGCGTTTAGCGGGACGGAGCAGTTCTTC. The rearrangement uses TRBV29-1 and TRBJ2-1, with 8 nucleotides matching TRBD2. Germline V gives CDR1 SQVTM, CDR2 ANQGSEA. The CDR3 loop spans 12 amino acids. The V and J ends lost 6 bases and 10 bases, in that order; junction bases with no gene match: 8.